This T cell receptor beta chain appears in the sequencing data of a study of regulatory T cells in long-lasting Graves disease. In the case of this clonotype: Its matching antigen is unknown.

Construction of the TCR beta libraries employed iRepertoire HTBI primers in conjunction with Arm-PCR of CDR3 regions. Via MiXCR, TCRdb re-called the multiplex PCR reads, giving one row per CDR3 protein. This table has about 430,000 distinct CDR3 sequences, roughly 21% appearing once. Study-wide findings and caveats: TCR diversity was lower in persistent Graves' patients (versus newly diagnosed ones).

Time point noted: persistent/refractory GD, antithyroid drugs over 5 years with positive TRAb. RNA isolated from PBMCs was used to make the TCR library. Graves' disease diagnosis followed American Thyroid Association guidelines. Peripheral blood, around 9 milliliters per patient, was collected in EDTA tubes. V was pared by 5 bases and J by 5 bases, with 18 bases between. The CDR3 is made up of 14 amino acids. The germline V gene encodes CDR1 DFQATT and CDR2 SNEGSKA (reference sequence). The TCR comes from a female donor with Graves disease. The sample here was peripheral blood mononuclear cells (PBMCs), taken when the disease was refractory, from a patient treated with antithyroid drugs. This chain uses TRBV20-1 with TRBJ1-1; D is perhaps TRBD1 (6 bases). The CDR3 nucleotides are TGCAGTGCTCAACGCAGGGGTCCTGATACTGAAGCTTTCTTT. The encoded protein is CSAQRRGPDTEAFF.